Ten or more counts support the clone carrying this T cell receptor beta chain. Looked up from germline, CDR1 is MNHEY and CDR2 is SVGAGI. This CDR3 has 15 amino acids. V trimming: 4 bases; J trimming: 4 bases; junction bases outside the gene matches: 6. The data belong to a study of molecular identifiers for immune sequencing clone quantification. Naive CD8 T cells were sorted as CD8+CD4-CCR7+CD45RA+. TCRdb analysed the PCR reads with MiXCR anew, one entry per CDR3 protein. Among 60,000 to 75,000 distinct CDR3 sequences listed, 15% to 20% were seen once. Sequencing was carried out using naive CD8+ T cells from blood, with Jurkat cell RNA spiked in. Subset indicated: FACS-sorted CD8+CD4-CCR7+CD45RA+ naive T cells. The TCR was taken from a human donor in good health. Some libraries in this study had Jurkat cell RNA spiked in. The chain uses TRBV6-5 and TRBJ2-1; 8 bases line up with TRBD2. The CDR3 coding sequence is TGTGCCAGCAGTTTGAATAGCGGGGAGTACAATGAGCAGTTCTTC. This translates into CASSLNSGEYNEQFF.